This T cell receptor beta chain is drawn from a study of shared clonotypes between healthy human individuals. Repertoires were generated with immunoSEQ multiplex PCR, while TCRdb's copy carries only in-frame clones and drops some. The sample holds approximately 530,000 clones; approximately 95% are singletons and the top ten take 0.055% to 0.075%. Germline V gene lookup returns CDR1 SGHRS and CDR2 YFSETQ. The V end was cut by 3 bases, the J end by 1 base, with 5 bases between. CDR3 length equals 12 residues. This clone was counted once. Distinct nucleotide sequences in the sample also encode this CDR3.

The J gene is TRBJ2-7, the V gene TRBV5-1; D uncertain. The specimen was naive CD4+ T cells sorted from blood. Noted subset: CD45RA+ positively selected. This TCR derives from a woman in her 30s in good health. The CDR3 region has the DNA TGCGCCAGCAGCTCCCCTTCCTACGAGCAGTACTTC. The encoded protein is CASSSPSYEQYF.